The sequence of this T cell receptor beta chain was determined in a study of cytomegalovirus exposure and HLA in healthy donors. To note about this clone: The antigen remains unidentified.

Study findings and constraints: The authors later linked a missense DCLRE1C variant to TCR beta V- and J-gene trimming.

V lost 0 bases and J lost 7, with 13 bases in between. Looked up from germline, CDR1 is LGHNA and CDR2 is YSLEER. The length of the CDR3 is 16 residues. PCR involved 60 Vbeta and 13 Jbeta primers. Only in-frame clones appear in the TCRdb table, and some are missing; sequencing was by immunoSEQ multiplex PCR. The data show approximately 140,000 clones, roughly 79% seen once. The rearrangement links TRBV4-3 to TRBJ1-6; D is perhaps TRBD1 (5 bases). The material sequenced was PBMCs. The clonotype was recovered from a middle-aged woman in good health and CMV-seronegative. The DNA of the CDR3 is TGCGCCAGCAGCCAAGAGACAGACCGATCAAATTCACCCCTCCACTTT. It yields the protein CASSQETDRSNSPLHF.